This T cell receptor beta chain derives from a study of STAT3 mutations in large granular lymphocyte leukemia. About this clone itself: No antigen is known for it.

The ends were cut back, 3 bases at V and 4 bases at J, with 4 bases in the middle. Per the germline V gene, CDR1 is LGHNT and CDR2 is FRNRAP. The length of the CDR3 is 12 residues. Study-wide findings and caveats: In some patients, a small highly pathogenic clone possibly went undetected. Treatment regimens differed across patients between samplings. At least one immunodominant TCR beta clonotype appeared in every T-cell large granular lymphocyte leukemia patient.

Sequenced by immunoSEQ multiplex PCR; TCRdb stores in-frame clones only, minus some. The table shows under 35,000 clones, with more than 60% occurring only once. Specimen: peripheral blood mononuclear cells. V is TRBV12-5 and J is TRBJ1-5, with D hard to call. This receptor was identified in a woman between 50 and 59 years old with T-cell large granular lymphocyte leukemia. Some clones in this sample may be carry-over from other donors' samples. As DNA, the CDR3 is TGTGCTAGTGGTTTAGGGAATCAGCCCCAGCATTTT. Translated: CASGLGNQPQHF. The whole variable domain, remainder taken from reference TRBV12-5 and TRBJ1-5, is DARVTQTPRHKVTEMGQEVTMRCQPILGHNTVFWYRQTMMQGLELLAYFRNRAPLDDSGMPKDRFSAEMPDATLATLKIQPSEPRDSAVYFCASGLGNQPQHFGDGTRLSIL.